The clone carrying this T cell receptor (beta chain) was detected once. Germline assignment: CDR1 LNHDA and CDR2 SQIVND (reference sequence). V lost 7 bases, J lost 7 bases, and 10 bases stayed unmatched. The CDR3 covers 15 residues. The data belong to a study of T cell changes during pregnancy in multiple sclerosis. TCRdb's copy holds only in-frame clones and misses some; the assay was immunoSEQ multiplex PCR. Among about 53,000 clones listed, nearly 95% were seen once. The receptor was isolated from a female donor with multiple sclerosis, enrolled in a pregnancy study. The gene calls are TRBV19 and TRBJ1-6, with 7 bases matching TRBD1. The specimen was CD4+ T cells from peripheral blood mononuclear cells, collected in the third trimester of pregnancy. As DNA, the CDR3 is TGTGCCAGTACCCGGGGGGGGGACAGAAATTCACCCCTCCACTTT. This sequence encodes CASTRGGDRNSPLHF.